Listed below are T cell receptor beta chains from one sample, sequenced in a study of blood T cell repertoires in COVID-19. The repertoire was sequenced with immunoSEQ multiplex PCR; TCRdb's copy has only in-frame clones and lacks some. The sample contains approximately 250,000 clones, around 86% of which appear only once. The sequencing sample was made of peripheral blood. The origin of the receptors is a man under 40 who had recovered from COVID-19. The CDR3 runs from the conserved cysteine through the conserved F or W. The D gene is left open where the match is weak. Expanded clones are given a class, and other clones once, few, many or no size at all.

TRBV12-3/TRBV12-4	-	TRBJ1-1	-	CASSFRTEAFF	TGTGCCAGCAGTTTCCGTACTGAAGCTTTCTTT
TRBV19	-	TRBJ1-5	-	CASGTDSYNQPQHF	TGTGCCAGTGGGACGGACAGCTATAATCAGCCCCAGCATTTT
TRBV2	TRBD2	TRBJ2-5	-	CASRVLAGAQYF	TGTGCCAGCAGGGTACTAGCGGGGGCCCAGTACTTC
TRBV6-5	-	TRBJ1-4	-	CASSYRMTGGNEKLFF	TGTGCCAGCAGTTACCGAATGACAGGCGGAAACGAAAAACTGTTTTTT
TRBV5-1	TRBD2	TRBJ2-5	-	CASSLVAGGLETQYF	TGCGCCAGCAGCTTGGTAGCGGGGGGCCTAGAGACCCAGTACTTC
TRBV29-1	-	TRBJ1-1	-	CSASGSLNTEAFF	TGCAGCGCCTCGGGTAGCTTAAACACTGAAGCTTTCTTT
TRBV10-3	-	TRBJ1-2	-	CAISETVGEGYTF	TGTGCCATCAGTGAGACAGTAGGTGAGGGCTACACCTTC
TRBV7-9	-	TRBJ1-6	-	CASSFPLGRSPLHF	TGTGCCAGCAGCTTCCCGCTAGGTCGGTCACCCCTCCACTTT
TRBV29-1	-	TRBJ1-1	-	CSVGRTVEAFF	TGCAGCGTTGGGAGGACAGTTGAAGCTTTCTTT
TRBV6-2/TRBV6-3	-	TRBJ1-6	-	CASSYSIERFGSPLHF	TGTGCCAGCAGTTACTCGATCGAACGGTTCGGTTCACCCCTCCACTTT
TRBV19	-	TRBJ2-7	few	CASSQEGVSFEQYF	TGTGCCAGTAGTCAAGAGGGGGTTTCTTTCGAGCAGTACTTC
TRBV6-6	TRBD1	TRBJ2-7	-	CASSYTGVHEQYF	TGTGCCAGCAGTTATACAGGGGTTCACGAGCAGTACTTC
TRBV19	TRBD2	TRBJ2-3	once	CASSIGPLLAGDSTDTQYF	TGTGCCAGTAGTATAGGACCCCTACTAGCGGGGGATAGCACAGATACGCAGTATTTT
TRBV19	TRBD1	TRBJ1-6	-	CASSIEGGANSPLHF	TGTGCCAGTAGTATAGAAGGGGGCGCGAATTCACCCCTCCACTTT
TRBV10-3	-	TRBJ1-1	many	CATLREEEAFF	TGTGCCACCCTGCGGGAGGAAGAAGCTTTCTTT